Presented here are 21 T cell receptor beta chains from one specimen sequenced in a study of identifying expanded T cells in peripheral blood. Repertoires were generated with immunoSEQ multiplex PCR, while TCRdb's copy carries only in-frame clones and drops some. The profile shows around 120,000 clones, around four fifths of them singletons. The specimen was blood. The receptors here all came from a person aged 18 to 75 in good health.

The chain employs TRBV30 and TRBJ1-6, with a weak D call TRBD1 (5 bases). This CDR3 is built from 13 residues. Between the trimmed V and J ends, which lost 1 base and 7 bases, there was a span of 8 bases. Germline CDR1 and CDR2: GTSNPN and SVGIG (reference sequence). The CDR3 loop is CAWSGYRNSPLHF. CDR3 nucleotides: TGTGCCTGGAGTGGCTACAGGAATTCACCCCTCCACTTT.

This rearrangement joins TRBV29-1 to TRBJ2-7; D may correspond to TRBD1 or TRBD2 (5 bases each). Germline loops: CDR1 SQVTM, CDR2 ANQGSEA. Trimming stripped 7 bases from V and 3 bases from J, with 10 bases between. The CDR3 runs to 11 residues. The CDR3 spells CSAGRNYEQYF. In DNA, the CDR3 is TGCAGCGCGGGACGGAACTACGAGCAGTACTTC.

This clone appeared a single time. V usage is TRBV6-4 and J usage is TRBJ1-5; weak D call: TRBD1 (5 bases). V was pared by 3 bases and J by 3 bases, with 12 bases between. The length of the CDR3 is 15 residues. Germline V lookup: CDR1 MRHNA, CDR2 SNTAGT. CDR3 bases: TGTGCCAGCAGTGAAGCGGGACGGAACAATCAGCCCCAGCATTTT. Translation gives CASSEAGRNNQPQHF.

Remarks on this clone: This same CDR3 is encoded by further DNA sequences in the sample. This chain links TRBV19 with TRBJ1-5, with D unclear. Per the germline V gene, CDR1 is LNHDA and CDR2 is SQIVND (reference sequence). This CDR3 is built from 12 residues. The V gene lost 3 bases and the J gene lost 4 bases, with 4 bases spanning the gap. The CDR3 sequence: CASSIGNQPQHF. In nucleotides, the CDR3 is TGTGCCAGTAGTATTGGAAATCAGCCCCAGCATTTT.

V gene TRBV6-4 combines with J gene TRBJ1-1; D not certain. V lost 4 bases and J 5 bases, leaving 11 bases between the germline ends. This CDR3 contains 13 residues. The V gene's germline CDR1 is MRHNA and CDR2 SNTAGT. CDR3 sequence: CASSVFPETEAFF. CDR3 nucleotides: TGTGCCAGCAGTGTGTTCCCGGAGACTGAAGCTTTCTTT.

The chain employs TRBV28 and TRBJ1-4, with a possible D match to TRBD1 (6 bases). V was cut by 3 bases and J by 5 bases, with 13 bases left in between. Germline CDR1 is MDHEN and CDR2 is SYDVKM. There are 15 residues in the CDR3. The CDR3 DNA sequence: TGTGCCAGCAGTTTTGTAGGGACACGGAATGAAAAACTGTTTTTT. The encoded protein is CASSFVGTRNEKLFF.

The chain couples TRBV9 to TRBJ1-6; TRBD1 matches 8 bases. CDR1 and CDR2 from the germline V gene are SGDLS and YYNGEE. Unmatched junction bases numbered 2, after V lost 1 base and J lost 8 bases. This CDR3 comprises 14 residues. The CDR3 bases are TGTGCCAGCAGCGTAAACAGGGGGGATTCACCCCTCCACTTT. It is translated as CASSVNRGDSPLHF. Based on the CDR3 plus reference TRBV9 and TRBJ1-6, the full variable domain is DSGVTQTPKHLITATGQRVTLRCSPRSGDLSVYWYQQSLDQGLQFLIQYYNGEERAKGNILERFSAQQFPDLHSELNLSSLELGDSALYFCASSVNRGDSPLHFGNGTRLTVT.

This rearrangement joins TRBV6-6 to TRBJ1-4; D is unresolved. Germline V CDR1 and CDR2: MNHNY, SVGAGI (reference sequence). This CDR3 contains 13 residues. Deletions cut 2 bases from V and 8 bases from J, with 9 bases between. This chain's CDR3 is CASSYHPEEKLFF. For the CDR3, the DNA is TGTGCCAGCAGTTACCATCCTGAGGAAAAACTGTTTTTT.

This chain uses TRBV9 with TRBJ2-3; 11 nucleotides match TRBD2. The CDR3 is 15 residues long. Germline CDR1 SGDLS, CDR2 YYNGEE. Trimming took 6 bases from V and 6 from J; bases not matched to a gene: 9. DNA of the CDR3: TGTGCCAGCACATGGACTAGCGGGCCCCAGGATACGCAGTATTTT. Amino acid sequence: CASTWTSGPQDTQYF. Complete variable domain (other parts from reference TRBV9 and TRBJ2-3): DSGVTQTPKHLITATGQRVTLRCSPRSGDLSVYWYQQSLDQGLQFLIQYYNGEERAKGNILERFSAQQFPDLHSELNLSSLELGDSALYFCASTWTSGPQDTQYFGPGTRLTVL.

The CDR3 nucleotides are TGCGCCAGCAGCCAAGAAAGGGCCAGCAATCAGCCCCAGCATTTT. Amino acids: CASSQERASNQPQHF. The chain has TRBV4-1 and TRBJ1-5; D call uncertain. The CDR3 contains 15 residues. The germline V and J ends were trimmed by 0 bases and 1 base, with 7 bases remaining between them. In germline, CDR1 is MGHRA, CDR2 YSYEKL.

The chain recombines TRBV13 with TRBJ2-1; TRBD2 matches at 7 bases. The CDR3 runs 16 residues. Germline-derived CDR1 and CDR2 are PRHDT and FYEKMQ (reference sequence). J gave up 8 bases and V 1 base, and 11 bases lay outside the gene matches. For the CDR3, the DNA is TGTGCCAGCAGCTTAGTACCGGGGGGTTCCGGGGATGAGCAGTTCTTC. Translating it yields CASSLVPGGSGDEQFF.

The V call is TRBV7-2, the J call TRBJ2-2; a possible D gene is TRBD2 (6 bases). Deletions cut 3 bases from V and 7 bases from J, with 12 bases between. The CDR3 consists of 14 residues. Germline lookup yields CDR1 SGHTA and CDR2 FQGNSA. CDR3 nucleotide sequence: TGTGCCAGCAGCTTTCAAGGGGAGGTCGGGGAGCTGTTTTTT. This gives the protein CASSFQGEVGELFF.

The rearrangement joins TRBV7-9 to TRBJ1-1; maybe TRBD1 (6 bases). Germline V gene sequence: CDR1 SEHNR, CDR2 FQNEAQ (reference sequence). The length of the CDR3 is 16 residues. V was shortened by 5 bases and J by 5 bases, with 21 bases between the two germline ends. The CDR3 loop is CASSHRTGQLRTEAFF. In nucleotides, the CDR3 is TGTGCCAGCAGCCACAGAACAGGGCAGCTAAGGACTGAAGCTTTCTTT.

This clone was found a few times. The chain uses TRBV10-3 and TRBJ1-2; TRBD1 is a possible D gene (5 bases). The CDR3 spans 14 residues. V lost 2 bases, J lost 7 bases, and 14 bases lay in between. The germline V gene encodes CDR1 ENHRY and CDR2 SYGVKD. CDR3 coding DNA: TGTGCCATCAGTGAGGGGTTGGGGACCATTGGCTACACCTTC. It yields the protein CAISEGLGTIGYTF.

This chain links TRBV11-1 with TRBJ2-1; either TRBD1 or TRBD2 may fit D (5 bases each). This CDR3 is built from 17 residues. Germline assignment: CDR1 SGHAT and CDR2 FQDESV (reference sequence). V lost 2 bases and J 3 bases, leaving 17 bases between the germline ends. CDR3 region: CASSLLGFGANYNEQFF. CDR3 in DNA: TGTGCCAGCAGCTTATTAGGGTTCGGGGCAAACTACAATGAGCAGTTCTTC. Full variable domain (missing parts from reference TRBV11-1 and TRBJ2-1): EAEVAQSPRYKITEKSQAVAFWCDPISGHATLYWYRQILGQGPELLVQFQDESVVDDSQLPKDRFSAERLKGVDSTLKIQPAELGDSAMYLCASSLLGFGANYNEQFFGPGTRLTVL.

V is TRBV6-6 and J is TRBJ1-1; no definite D call. V lost 0 bases, J lost 7 bases, and 9 bases lay in between. The CDR3 covers 13 residues. Germline loops: CDR1 MNHNY, CDR2 SVGAGI (reference sequence). Written as DNA, the CDR3 is TGTGCCAGCAGTTACTCGAGTGGGAGTGAAGCTTTCTTT. Translation gives CASSYSSGSEAFF.

V gene TRBV2 combines with J gene TRBJ1-2; TRBD1 might be the D (5 bases). Trimming removed 6 bases from V and 0 bases from J, with 11 bases in between. Germline CDR1 reads SNHLY; CDR2 reads FYNNEI. The CDR3 covers 14 residues. The CDR3 sequence is CASRQDTTNYGYTF. The CDR3 DNA is TGTGCCAGCAGGCAGGACACGACTAACTATGGCTACACCTTC.

The CDR3 reads CASSFVVSSNYEQYF. The DNA for the CDR3 is TGTGCCAGCAGCTTCGTAGTTTCCTCGAACTACGAGCAGTACTTC. The V call is TRBV7-9, the J call TRBJ2-7; D remains unclear. This CDR3 has 15 residues. The V and J ends lost 3 bases and 3 bases respectively, with 15 bases between them. Germline loops: CDR1 SEHNR, CDR2 FQNEAQ (reference sequence).

The chain links TRBV5-1 to TRBJ2-2, with 14 bases fitting TRBD2. With 0 bases clipped from V and 4 bases from J, the junction kept 11 bases outside the gene matches. This CDR3 comprises 20 residues. Looked up from germline, CDR1 is SGHRS and CDR2 is YFSETQ. CDR3 region: CASSLARGLAGGEVTGELFF. The CDR3 DNA reads TGCGCCAGCAGCTTGGCACGAGGACTAGCGGGGGGAGAGGTCACCGGGGAGCTGTTTTTT.

This chain connects TRBV4-1 to TRBJ1-5; no reliable D call. The CDR3 length is 16 residues. Trimming stripped 0 bases from V and 3 bases from J, with 12 bases between. Germline CDR1 and CDR2: MGHRA and YSYEKL. The CDR3 is CASSQDRITLNQPQHF. CDR3 sequence (DNA): TGCGCCAGCAGCCAAGACCGGATAACCCTCAATCAGCCCCAGCATTTT.

The V gene is TRBV5-1, the J gene TRBJ1-1, with TRBD1 matching over 8 bases. This CDR3 contains 16 residues. V was clipped by 6 bases and J by 6 bases; unmatched bases: 16. Germline CDR1 and CDR2: SGHRS and YFSETQ. CDR3 sequence: CASKVTGAPSGSEAFF. In nucleotides, the CDR3 is TGCGCCAGCAAGGTGACAGGGGCCCCCAGTGGGTCTGAAGCTTTCTTT.